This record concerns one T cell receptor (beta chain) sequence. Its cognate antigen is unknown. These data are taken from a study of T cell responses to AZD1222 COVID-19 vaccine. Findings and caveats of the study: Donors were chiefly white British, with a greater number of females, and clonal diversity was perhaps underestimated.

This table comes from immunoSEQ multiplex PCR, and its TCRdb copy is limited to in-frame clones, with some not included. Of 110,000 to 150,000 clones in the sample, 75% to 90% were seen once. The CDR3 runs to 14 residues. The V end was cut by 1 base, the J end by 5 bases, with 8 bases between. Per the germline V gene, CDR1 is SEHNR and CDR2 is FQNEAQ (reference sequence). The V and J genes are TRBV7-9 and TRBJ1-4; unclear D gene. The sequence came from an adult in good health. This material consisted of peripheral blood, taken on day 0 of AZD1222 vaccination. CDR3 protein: CASSLEGRNEKLFF. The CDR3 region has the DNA TGTGCCAGCAGCTTAGAGGGTCGGAATGAAAAACTGTTTTTT.